The text below deals with one T cell receptor (beta chain). The data were taken from a study of T cell changes during pregnancy in multiple sclerosis. CDR1 is PRHDT and CDR2 is FYEKMQ in the germline V gene (reference sequence). The CDR3 loop spans 14 amino acids. V was clipped by 4 bases and J by 9 bases; unmatched bases: 8. Generated by immunoSEQ multiplex PCR, the TCRdb table keeps only in-frame clones and is missing some. The sample gives fewer than 75,000 clones, over 75% of which show up once; under 6% is in the top ten. This clonotype was sampled from a female donor with multiple sclerosis, enrolled in a pregnancy study. V gene TRBV13 combines with J gene TRBJ2-1; 8 bases agree with TRBD2. The sample was CD8+ T cells from peripheral blood mononuclear cells, taken before pregnancy. The CDR3 loop is CASSSRGGFAEQFF. The CDR3 nucleotides read TGTGCCAGCAGCTCCCGCGGGGGGTTTGCTGAGCAGTTCTTC.